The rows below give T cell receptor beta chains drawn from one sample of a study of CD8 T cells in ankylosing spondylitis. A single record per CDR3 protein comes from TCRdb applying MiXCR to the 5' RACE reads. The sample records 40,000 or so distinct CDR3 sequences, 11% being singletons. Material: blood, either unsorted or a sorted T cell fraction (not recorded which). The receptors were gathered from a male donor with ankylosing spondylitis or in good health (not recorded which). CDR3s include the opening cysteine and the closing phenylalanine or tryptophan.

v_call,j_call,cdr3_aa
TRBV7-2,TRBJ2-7,CASSFGDPYEQYF
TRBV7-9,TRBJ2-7,CASSLGTETYEQYF
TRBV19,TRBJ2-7,CASSNQVQYF
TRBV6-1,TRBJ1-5,CASGQQLNQPQHF
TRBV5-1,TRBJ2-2,CASGPLIAVNTGELFF
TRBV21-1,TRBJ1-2,CASSKVRADGGYTF
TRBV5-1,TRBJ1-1,CASSPTLQGIAEAFF
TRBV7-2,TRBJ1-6,CASSSGLPRANSPLHF
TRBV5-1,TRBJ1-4,CASSLEGRGDEKLFF
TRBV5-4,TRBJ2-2,CASRVGRVNTGELFF
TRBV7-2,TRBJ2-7,CASSLDGRYEQYF
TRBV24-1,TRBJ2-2,CATSKTANTGELFF
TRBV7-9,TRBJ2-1,CASSDLWNEQFF
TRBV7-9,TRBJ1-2,CASSLDLDVYGYGYTF
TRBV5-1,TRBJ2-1,CASSLGTSGGAGEQFF
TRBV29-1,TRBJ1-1,CSAGGDRMNTEAFF
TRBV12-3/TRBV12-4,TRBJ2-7,CASSSGDFRREQYF
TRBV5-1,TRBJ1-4,CASSSQPDSYEKLFF
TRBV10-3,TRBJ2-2,CAISESVGTNTGELFF
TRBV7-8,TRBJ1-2,CASSLAGQANYGYTF
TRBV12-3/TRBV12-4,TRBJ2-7,CASSLDSPSYEQYF
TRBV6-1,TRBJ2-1,CASSAPSSYNEQFF
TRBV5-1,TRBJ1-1,CASSLVSAGAIVVTEAFF
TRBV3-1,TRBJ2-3,CASSRKTSSDTQYF
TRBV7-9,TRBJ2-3,CASSLSGVSTDTQYF
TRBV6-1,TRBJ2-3,CASSPSRGGTRFTDTQYF
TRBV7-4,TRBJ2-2,CASSSGPNSGELFF
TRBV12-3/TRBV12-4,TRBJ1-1,CASSFKQMNTEAFF
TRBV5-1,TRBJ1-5,CASSWRPGDDRPQHF
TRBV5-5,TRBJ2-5,CASSSRQIQETQYF
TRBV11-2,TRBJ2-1,CASSLDGGQFF
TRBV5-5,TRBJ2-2,CASSLEAATTGEPFF
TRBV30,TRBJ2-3,CAWSAALDTQYF
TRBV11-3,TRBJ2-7,CASSVGGEQYF
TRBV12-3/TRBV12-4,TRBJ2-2,CASSTQDQGNTGELFF
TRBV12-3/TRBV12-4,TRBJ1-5,CASRPGTPNQPQHF
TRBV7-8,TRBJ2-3,CASSLVLAGGPDTQYF
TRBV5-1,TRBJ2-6,CASSLLGGGANVLTF
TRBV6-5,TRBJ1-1,CASSSLQGGTEAFF
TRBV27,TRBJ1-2,CASSLSAGIYGYTF
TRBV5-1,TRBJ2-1,CASSRTSGTYNEQFF
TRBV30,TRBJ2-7,CAWTPSGYGVYEQYF
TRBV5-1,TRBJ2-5,CASSLGPEETQYF
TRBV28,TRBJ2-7,CASSPGREPYEQYF
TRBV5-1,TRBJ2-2,CASSLSAGGVSTGELFF
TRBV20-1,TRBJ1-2,CSATGQPNYGYTF
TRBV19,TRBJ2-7,CASSIGQVVSYEQYF
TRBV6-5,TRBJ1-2,CASSLQGSRYGYTF
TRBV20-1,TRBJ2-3,CSAGDHTDTQYF
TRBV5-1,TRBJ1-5,CASSLQGAKGQPQHF
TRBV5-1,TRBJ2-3,CASSLSTGVTDTQYF
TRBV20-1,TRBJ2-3,CSADDFSSSTDTQYF
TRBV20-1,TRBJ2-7,CSARDFANLYEQYF
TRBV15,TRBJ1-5,CATSRDLLKGLFNQPQHF
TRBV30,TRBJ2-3,CAWKLTSGGGTGTQYF
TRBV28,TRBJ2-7,CASSFDRSEQYF
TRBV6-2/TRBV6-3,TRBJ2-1,CASSLDRGDEQFF
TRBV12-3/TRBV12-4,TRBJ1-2,CASSLGPVYGYTF